The sequence of this TCR beta chain was determined in a study of cytomegalovirus exposure and HLA in healthy donors. This PCR relied on a set of 60 Vbeta primers and 13 Jbeta primers. Sequencing was performed with immunoSEQ multiplex PCR; in TCRdb, only in-frame clones are kept and a portion is missing. The sample totals 140,000 to 150,000 clones; its top ten clones hold 1.5% to 2%. This CDR3 has 15 residues. Germline CDR1 is SGDLS and CDR2 is YYNGEE. V lost 10 bases and J lost 4; bases outside the gene matches: 15. Sequencing was performed on PBMCs. This chain joins TRBV9 and TRBJ1-1; TRBD1 matches at 8 bases. This clonotype was sampled from a woman between 50 and 59 years old in good health and CMV-seronegative. The CDR3 DNA reads as TGTGCCTCTGGCCTCGGACAGGGAAAGGGCACTGAAGCTTTCTTT. This codes for CASGLGQGKGTEAFF.